The clone carrying this TCR beta chain has at least ten counts. The antigen is unknown. Sequencing input was equivalent genomic DNA from CVID and controls. Assay: immunoSEQ multiplex PCR; the TCRdb copy retains only in-frame clones and omits some. There are roughly 42,000 clones in the sample, none observed a single time. The data were obtained in a study of T cell clonality in common variable immunodeficiency. Study-wide findings and caveats: Fewer deletions and N-nucleotide insertions were reportedly seen in common variable immunodeficiency TCR beta sequences. Compared with controls, CVID subjects had fewer shared TCRbeta clones.

Patients had low serum IgG, IgA and/or IgM and specific antibody deficiency. All CVID subjects were on immunoglobulin replacement for at least one year. Sequencing was performed on peripheral blood mononuclear cells. The sequence was collected from a human donor with common variable immunodeficiency.

This CDR3 reads CASSESGSQYF. The CDR3 bases that were read are TGTGCCAGCAGTGAAAGCGGGTCT. This chain uses TRBV6-1 with TRBJ2-4, with D perhaps TRBD2 (6 bases). The missing CDR3 end, 3 residues past where the read stops, is filled in from the germline J gene. The CDR3 has 11 amino acids. Germline V gives CDR1 MNHNS, CDR2 SASEGT.